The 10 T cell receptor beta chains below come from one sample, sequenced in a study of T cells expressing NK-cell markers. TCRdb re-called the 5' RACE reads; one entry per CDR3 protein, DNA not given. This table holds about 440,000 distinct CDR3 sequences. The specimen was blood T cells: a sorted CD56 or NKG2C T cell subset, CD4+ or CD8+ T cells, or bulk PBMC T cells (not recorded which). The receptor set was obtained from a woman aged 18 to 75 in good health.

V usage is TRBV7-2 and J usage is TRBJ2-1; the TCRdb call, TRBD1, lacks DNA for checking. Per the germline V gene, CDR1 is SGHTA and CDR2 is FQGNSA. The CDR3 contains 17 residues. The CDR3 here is CASSSRGLDRGHGEQFF. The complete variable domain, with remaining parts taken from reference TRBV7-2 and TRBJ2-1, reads GAGVSQSPSNKVTEKGKDVELRCDPISGHTALYWYRQSLGQGLEFLIYFQGNSAPDKSGLPSDRFSAERTGGSVSTLTIQRTQQEDSAVYLCASSSRGLDRGHGEQFFGPGTRLTVL.

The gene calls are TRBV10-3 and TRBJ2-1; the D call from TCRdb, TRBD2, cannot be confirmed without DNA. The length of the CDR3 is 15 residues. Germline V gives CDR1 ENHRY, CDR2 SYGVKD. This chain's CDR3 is CAIRGTSASYNEQFF.

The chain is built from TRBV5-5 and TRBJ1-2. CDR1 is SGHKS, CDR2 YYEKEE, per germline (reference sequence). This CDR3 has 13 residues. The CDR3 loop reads CASSFLTNYGYTF.

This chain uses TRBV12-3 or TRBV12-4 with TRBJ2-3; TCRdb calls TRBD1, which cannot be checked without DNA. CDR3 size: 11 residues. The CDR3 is CASSFRDQQYF.

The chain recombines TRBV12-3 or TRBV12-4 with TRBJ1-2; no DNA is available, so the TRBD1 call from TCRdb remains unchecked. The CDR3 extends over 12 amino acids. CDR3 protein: CASSLTRDGYTF.

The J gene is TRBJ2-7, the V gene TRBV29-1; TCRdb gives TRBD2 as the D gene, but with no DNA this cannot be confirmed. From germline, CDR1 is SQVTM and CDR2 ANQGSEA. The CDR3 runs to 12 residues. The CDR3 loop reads CSVVPSGIRQYF.

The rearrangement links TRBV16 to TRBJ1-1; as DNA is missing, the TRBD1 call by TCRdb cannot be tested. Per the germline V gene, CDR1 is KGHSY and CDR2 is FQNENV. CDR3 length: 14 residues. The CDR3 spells CASSLRQGAAEAFF. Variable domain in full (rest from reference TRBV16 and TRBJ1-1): GEEVAQTPKHLVRGEGQKAKLYCAPIKGHSYVFWYQQVLKNEFKFLISFQNENVFDETGMPKERFSAKCLPNSPCSLEIQATKLEDSAVYFCASSLRQGAAEAFFGQGTRLTVV.

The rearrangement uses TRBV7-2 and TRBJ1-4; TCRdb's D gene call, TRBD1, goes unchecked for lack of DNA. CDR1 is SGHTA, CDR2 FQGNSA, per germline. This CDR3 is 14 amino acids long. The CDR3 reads CASSLNRGQQKLFF.

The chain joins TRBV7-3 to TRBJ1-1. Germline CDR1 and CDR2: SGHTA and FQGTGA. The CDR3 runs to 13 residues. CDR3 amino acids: CASSRNVNTEAFF.

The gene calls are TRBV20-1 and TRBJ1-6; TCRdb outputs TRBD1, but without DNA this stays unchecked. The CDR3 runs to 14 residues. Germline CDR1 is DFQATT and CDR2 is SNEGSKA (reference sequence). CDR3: CSAREQGSGSPLHF.